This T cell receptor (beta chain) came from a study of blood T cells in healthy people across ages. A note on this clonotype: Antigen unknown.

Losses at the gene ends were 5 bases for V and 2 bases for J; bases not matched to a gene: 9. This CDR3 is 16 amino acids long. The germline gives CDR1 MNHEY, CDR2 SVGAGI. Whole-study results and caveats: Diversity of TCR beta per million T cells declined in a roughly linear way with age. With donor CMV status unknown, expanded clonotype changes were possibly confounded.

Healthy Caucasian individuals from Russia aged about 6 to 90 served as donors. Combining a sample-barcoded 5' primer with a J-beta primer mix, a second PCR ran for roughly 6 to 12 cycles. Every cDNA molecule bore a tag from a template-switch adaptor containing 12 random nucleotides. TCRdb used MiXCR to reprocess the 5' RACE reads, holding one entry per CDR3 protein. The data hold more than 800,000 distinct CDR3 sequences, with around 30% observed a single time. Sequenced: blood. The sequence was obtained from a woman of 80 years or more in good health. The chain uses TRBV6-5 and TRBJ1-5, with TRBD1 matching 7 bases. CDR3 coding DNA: TGTGCCAGCAGTCCCGACAGGGCGTCGGGCAATCAGCCCCAGCATTTT. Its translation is CASSPDRASGNQPQHF.